Below, 13 T cell receptor beta chains from the same sample are listed, as sequenced in a study of technical replicates of blood from a few donors. Sequenced by immunoSEQ multiplex PCR; TCRdb stores in-frame clones only, minus some. Of some 80,000 clones listed, just over 90% were seen once; the top ten hold about 0.27%. Sequencing was carried out using T cells isolated from PBMCs. The receptors come from a human donor in good health.

J is TRBJ1-2 and V is TRBV7-9; 7 bases line up with TRBD1. Germline assignment: CDR1 SEHNR and CDR2 FQNEAQ (reference sequence). The trim removed 3 bases at V and 8 bases at J, leaving 3 bases unmatched. The CDR3 is 12 residues long. The CDR3 spells CASSFGQAGYTF. CDR3 coding DNA: TGTGCCAGCAGCTTTGGACAGGCCGGCTACACCTTC.

The rearrangement links TRBV13 to TRBJ2-3, with 11 bases identical to TRBD2. J gave up 4 bases and V 4 bases, and 16 bases lay outside the gene matches. Germline V CDR1 and CDR2: PRHDT, FYEKMQ (reference sequence). This CDR3 has 19 residues. This CDR3 reads CASSSLSLLSGRVADTQYF. DNA for the CDR3: TGTGCCAGCAGCTCCCTAAGTCTACTTAGCGGGAGGGTAGCAGATACGCAGTATTTT.

The chain recombines TRBV28 with TRBJ2-2; no reliable D call. V lost 4 bases to trimming and J lost 4 bases, with 16 bases between them. The germline V gene encodes CDR1 MDHEN and CDR2 SYDVKM. This CDR3 spans 16 amino acids. CDR3 region: CASSSQPPSSTGELFF. The CDR3 region has the DNA TGTGCCAGCAGTTCCCAACCCCCATCTAGCACCGGGGAGCTGTTTTTT.

The chain combines TRBV12-5 with TRBJ2-1, with a possible D match to TRBD1 (6 bases). This CDR3 contains 13 residues. Looked up from germline, CDR1 is LGHNT and CDR2 is FRNRAP. The ends were cut back, 5 bases at V and 7 bases at J, with 12 bases in the middle. CDR3 residues: CASGLGQLNEQFF. The CDR3 nucleotides are TGTGCTAGTGGTCTAGGACAGCTGAATGAGCAGTTCTTC.

The chain has TRBV11-2 and TRBJ2-3; 7 bases are shared with TRBD2. The CDR3 sequence is 16 residues long. Trimming cost V 3 bases and J 2 bases; bases outside gene matches: 8. CDR1 and CDR2 from the germline V gene are SGHAT and FQNNGV. This CDR3 reads CASSFSTSGITDTQYF. In DNA, the CDR3 is TGTGCCAGCAGCTTCTCAACCAGCGGGATCACAGATACGCAGTATTTT.

The rearrangement uses TRBV11-2 and TRBJ2-7, with 7 bases aligning to TRBD1. Germline CDR1 is SGHAT and CDR2 is FQNNGV. This CDR3 has 14 amino acids. V lost 7 bases and J lost 3; bases outside the gene matches: 9. CDR3 bases: TGTGCCAGCACCACTACAGGGGTCAACTACGAGCAGTACTTC. Amino acids: CASTTTGVNYEQYF.

This rearrangement joins TRBV10-1 to TRBJ2-1, with 7 bases that match TRBD2. Germline lookup yields CDR1 WNHNN and CDR2 SYGVQD (reference sequence). The V segment lost 3 bases and the J segment 3 bases; nucleotides outside the gene matches: 2. CDR3 size: 14 residues. CDR3 sequence: CASSDAGVYNEQFF. The CDR3 nucleotides are TGCGCCAGCAGTGATGCGGGAGTCTACAATGAGCAGTTCTTC.

V is TRBV16 and J is TRBJ2-2; 7 bases agree with TRBD2. Germline lookup yields CDR1 KGHSY and CDR2 FQNENV. V lost 2 bases and J lost 1; bases outside the gene matches: 7. The CDR3 spans 17 residues. Here the CDR3 reads CASSQKGKRGNTGELFF. The CDR3 nucleotides are TGTGCCAGCAGCCAAAAGGGAAAGCGGGGGAACACCGGGGAGCTGTTTTTT.

The genes are TRBV6-6 and TRBJ1-5; weak D call: TRBD1 (6 bases). Trimming shortened V by 8 bases and J by 0 bases, and 11 bases separated the two germline ends. The CDR3 has 14 residues. In germline, CDR1 is MNHNY, CDR2 SVGAGI (reference sequence). Written as DNA, the CDR3 is TGTGCCAGCGTCGGACAGCTTAGCAATCAGCCCCAGCATTTT. Translated: CASVGQLSNQPQHF.

The V and J genes are TRBV2 and TRBJ2-5; weak D call: TRBD1 (5 bases). CDR1 is SNHLY and CDR2 is FYNNEI in the germline V gene. V lost 6 bases, J lost 7 bases, and 18 bases lay in between. The CDR3 length is 14 residues. The CDR3, as DNA: TGTGCCAGCAGCCTCGACAGCTCCCCGGGGACCCAGTACTTC. Protein: CASSLDSSPGTQYF.

V and J are TRBV15 and TRBJ1-3; 7 bases match TRBD1. Germline trimming cut 1 base from V and 0 bases from J; bases unmatched to any gene: 6. The CDR3 totals 17 residues. Germline V gene lookup returns CDR1 LNHNV and CDR2 YYDKDF (reference sequence). CDR3 loop: CATSRVGTVNSGNTIYF. The DNA for the CDR3 is TGTGCCACCAGCAGAGTGGGGACAGTAAACTCTGGAAACACCATATATTTT. The full variable domain, in which reference TRBV15 and TRBJ1-3 provide the parts outside the CDR3, is DAMVIQNPRYQVTQFGKPVTLSCSQTLNHNVMYWYQQKSSQAPKLLFHYYDKDFNNEADTPDNFQSRRPNTSFCFLDIRSPGLGDTAMYLCATSRVGTVNSGNTIYFGEGSWLTVV.

The chain is built from TRBV10-3 and TRBJ2-5; 12 bases are shared with TRBD1. J was trimmed by 5 bases and V by 11 bases; bases with no gene match: 12. CDR3 length: 15 amino acids. Looked up from germline, CDR1 is ENHRY and CDR2 is SYGVKD. This CDR3 is CAARDRGPGGETQYF. In nucleotides, the CDR3 is TGTGCCGCCCGGGACAGGGGGCCCGGTGGGGAGACCCAGTACTTC.

The CDR3 DNA reads TGTGCCAGCAGCTTAAGCGGGAGTGGTCTGGTCAATGAGCAGTTCTTC. It codes for CASSLSGSGLVNEQFF. The chain carries TRBV7-2 and TRBJ2-1; 8 bases fit TRBD2. CDR3 length: 16 residues. Per germline, CDR1 SGHTA and CDR2 FQGNSA. V lost 2 bases to trimming and J lost 6 bases; unmatched junction nucleotides: 9.